The 3 T cell receptor beta chains reported below all come from one sample, sequenced in a study of blood T cell repertoires in COVID-19. This table comes from immunoSEQ multiplex PCR, and its TCRdb copy is limited to in-frame clones, with some not included. This sample has 300,000 to 350,000 clones, with nearly 90% found just once. Sample: PBMCs or T cells enriched from blood (not recorded which). Receptors originate from a woman aged 30 to 39 who had recovered from COVID-19.

A few counts support this clone. CDR3 sequence: CASTITGIDGYTF. For the CDR3, the DNA is TGTGCCAGCACCATAACAGGGATAGATGGCTACACCTTC. The rearrangement uses TRBV2 and TRBJ1-2, with a weak D call TRBD1 (6 bases). This CDR3 comprises 13 residues. The V end was cut by 7 bases, the J end by 6 bases, with 15 bases between. Germline V gene data show CDR1 as SNHLY and CDR2 as FYNNEI.

CDR3 sequence (DNA): TGCGCCAATCAACTAGCGGACACAAATAATGAGCAGTTCTTC. Amino acid sequence: CANQLADTNNEQFF. The rearrangement uses TRBV10-1 and TRBJ2-1, with 8 bases that match TRBD2. The CDR3 extends over 14 amino acids. The junction had 12 bases not matched to a gene; V was cut back by 10 bases and J by 7 bases. Germline V gene data show CDR1 as WNHNN and CDR2 as SYGVQD (reference sequence).

The chain uses TRBV5-5 and TRBJ2-2, with D perhaps matching TRBD1 (6 bases). The germline V gene encodes CDR1 SGHKS and CDR2 YYEKEE (reference sequence). V lost 4 bases to trimming and J lost 1 base, with 8 bases between them. The CDR3 loop spans 14 amino acids. Here the CDR3 DNA reads TGTGCCAGCAGCCCGACAGGGAACACCGGGGAGCTGTTTTTT. Translated, it gives CASSPTGNTGELFF.